This T cell receptor beta chain was sequenced in a study of T cell repertoires in cytomegalovirus infection. Study background: Indications of both CMV infection and matching HLA type were provided by public TCR beta signatures.

Findings and limits, study-wide: Identification of carriers of CMV plus the relevant HLA was performed using cumulative public TCR beta family frequency. Clonotype analysis showed dominance of the ex vivo response by HLA-C-restricted CMV-specific TCR beta clonotypes.

TCRdb analysed the reads with MiXCR anew, one entry per CDR3 protein. The repertoire consists of fewer than 1,000,000 distinct CDR3 sequences, with roughly a third occurring once and the leading ten covering over 10%. At least ten counts were recorded for this clonotype. Its antigen is currently unknown. The length of the CDR3 is 13 residues. Germline V gene data show CDR1 as SGHTA and CDR2 as FQGNSA. The V end lost 7 bases, the J end lost 6 bases, and 12 bases lay between the germline ends. The J gene is TRBJ2-2, the V gene TRBV7-2; tentative D call: TRBD1 (5 bases). This sequence originates from a human donor in good health (CMV status not recorded). Some clones in this sample may be carry-over from other donors' samples. Specimen: cultured CD8+ T cells from PBMCs, collected from culture after CMV antigen stimulation. The CDR3 DNA is TGTGCCAGCACCCTAGGGGTCCCCGGGGAGCTGTTTTTT. Translation gives CASTLGVPGELFF.